This T cell receptor beta chain stems from a study of T cell repertoires in cytomegalovirus infection. About the study: Recently identified HLA-C-restricted CMV epitopes were among the peptides used. Shared public TCR beta signatures pointed to both CMV infection and a matching HLA type. The study's findings and limits: Predominance within the ex vivo response was attributable to HLA-C-restricted CMV-specific TCR beta clonotypes. Public TCR beta family frequency separated CMV-and-HLA carriers, including in an independent cohort.

In its sample, this clonotype was seen many times. No antigen is known for it. TCRdb re-derived calls from the reads in MiXCR, one entry per CDR3 protein. Among 750,000 to 950,000 distinct CDR3 sequences, around 29% were seen once, and the ten largest hold roughly 13%. CDR1 and CDR2 (germline): SGHVS, FNYEAQ. V was cut by 10 bases and J by 5 bases, with 20 bases left in between. CDR3 length equals 15 residues. The sample here was cultured CD8+ T cells from PBMCs, taken from culture after CMV antigen stimulation. The chain links TRBV7-6 to TRBJ1-4; tentative D call: TRBD1 (5 bases). This sequence originates from a human donor in good health (CMV status not recorded). Some clones in this sample may be carry-over from other donors' samples. The CDR3 DNA reads as TGTGCCATTACACATGTACGGGGCGGCAATGAAAAACTGTTTTTT. Protein product: CAITHVRGGNEKLFF.